What follows is one T cell receptor (beta chain) and its context. As yet, its antigen is unknown. The data were obtained in a study of monozygotic twins with inflammatory bowel disease. Per the germline V gene, CDR1 is MNHEY and CDR2 is SVGAGI. CDR3 length: 13 amino acids. General study results and limits: Support for a single strong signal or clonotype associated with IBD was absent. Among patients, repertoires may have gained variability from differing immunosuppressive treatments. Inverse Simpson values showed less TCRbeta diversity in IBD patients than in their healthy co-twins.

Per TCR library, 3500 ng of total RNA was used. TCRdb re-called the 5' RACE reads and gives one entry per CDR3 protein, without DNA. The table lists 200,000 to 250,000 distinct CDR3 sequences. Source material: blood. The V call is TRBV6-5, the J call TRBJ1-5. This TCR was sampled from a human donor with ulcerative colitis or Crohn's disease, or a healthy co-twin of an affected twin (not recorded which). CDR3 amino acids: CASSYSDTTPKHF.